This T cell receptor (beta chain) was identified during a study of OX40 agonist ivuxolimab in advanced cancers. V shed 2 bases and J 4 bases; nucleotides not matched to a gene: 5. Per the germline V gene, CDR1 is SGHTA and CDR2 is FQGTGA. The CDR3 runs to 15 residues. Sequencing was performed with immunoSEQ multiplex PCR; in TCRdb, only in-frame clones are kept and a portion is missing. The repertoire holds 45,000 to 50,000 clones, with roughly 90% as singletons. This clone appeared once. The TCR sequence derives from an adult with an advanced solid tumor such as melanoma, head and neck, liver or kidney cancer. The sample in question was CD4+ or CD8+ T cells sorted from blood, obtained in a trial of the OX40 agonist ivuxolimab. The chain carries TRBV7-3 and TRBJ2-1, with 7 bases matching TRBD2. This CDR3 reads CASSLVSSGYNEQFF. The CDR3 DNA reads TGTGCCAGCAGCTTAGTCTCTAGCGGATACAATGAGCAGTTCTTC.